This is a list of T cell receptor beta chains from one sample in a study of T cell responses to AZD1222 COVID-19 vaccine. TCRdb's copy holds only in-frame clones and misses some; the assay was immunoSEQ multiplex PCR. This table has about 110,000 clones, roughly 91% appearing once. This sample comprised peripheral blood, obtained on day 0 of AZD1222 vaccination. The receptor source for this set is an adult in good health. Each CDR3 is given with its conserved first and last residue. The D gene is left open where the match is weak. Clone sizes are given selectively: once, few, many, or a class where the clone is expanded.

clone_size	d_call	v_call	j_call	cdr3_aa	cdr3_nt
-	-	TRBV7-8	TRBJ1-1	CASSLITTVNTEAFF	TGTGCCAGCAGCTTAATAACTACAGTGAACACTGAAGCTTTCTTT
-	-	TRBV19	TRBJ1-1	CASSIGAFGRDDTEAFF	TGTGCCAGTAGTATAGGGGCCTTCGGCAGGGACGACACTGAAGCTTTCTTT
few	TRBD1	TRBV7-9	TRBJ2-1	CASSTDRGYEQFF	TGTGCCAGCAGCACTGACAGGGGCTATGAGCAGTTCTTC
-	-	TRBV3-1/TRBV3-2	TRBJ1-1	CASSQDYRNTEAFF	TGTGCCAGCAGCCAGGATTATCGAAACACTGAAGCTTTCTTT
-	-	TRBV4-2	TRBJ2-5	CASSQGGGGIPRETQYF	TGTGCCAGCAGCCAAGGCGGGGGCGGAATCCCTCGGGAGACCCAGTACTTC
-	-	TRBV18	TRBJ1-2	CASSPTLDISNYGYTF	TGTGCCAGCTCACCTACCCTTGACATATCTAACTATGGCTACACCTTC
once	-	TRBV15	TRBJ1-6	CATSRDRTASPLHF	TGTGCCACCAGCAGAGATCGTACAGCCAGCCCCCTCCACTTT
-	-	TRBV5-1	TRBJ1-1	CASSFVRGDTEAFF	TGCGCCAGCAGCTTCGTTAGGGGAGACACTGAAGCTTTCTTT
-	TRBD2	TRBV10-2	TRBJ2-3	CASSESAGGPDTQYF	TGCGCCAGCAGTGAGTCAGCGGGGGGGCCAGATACGCAGTATTTT
-	TRBD1	TRBV7-2	TRBJ2-7	CASSLGTGAHEQYF	TGTGCCAGCAGCTTGGGGACAGGGGCCCACGAGCAGTACTTC
few	-	TRBV2	TRBJ1-2	CASSVHGDGYTF	TGTGCCAGCAGTGTCCACGGGGATGGCTACACCTTC
-	-	TRBV30	TRBJ1-1	CAWKTRTEAFF	TGTGCCTGGAAGACGAGGACTGAAGCTTTCTTT
-	-	TRBV30	TRBJ2-7	CAWRTGPRLAYEQYF	TGTGCCTGGAGGACCGGGCCACGGCTAGCCTACGAGCAGTACTTC
-	-	TRBV5-1	TRBJ2-2	CASSLVSGELFF	TGCGCCAGCAGCTTGGTTTCCGGGGAGCTGTTTTTT
-	TRBD2	TRBV5-1	TRBJ2-1	CASSPGLNYNEQFF	TGCGCCAGCAGCCCGGGACTAAACTACAATGAGCAGTTCTTC
-	-	TRBV6-1	TRBJ2-7	CASSEPLTYEQYF	TGTGCCAGCAGTGAGCCCCTCACCTACGAGCAGTACTTC
-	TRBD1	TRBV7-6	TRBJ2-5	CASSTGQVETQYF	TGTGCCAGCAGCACAGGACAGGTCGAGACCCAGTACTTC
-	-	TRBV7-9	TRBJ1-1	CASRRMNTEAFF	TGTGCCAGCAGACGAATGAACACTGAAGCTTTCTTT
-	TRBD2	TRBV18	TRBJ2-7	CASSPSGGSSYEQYF	TGTGCCAGCTCACCATCGGGGGGTAGCTCCTACGAGCAGTACTTC
-	-	TRBV5-1	TRBJ1-1	CASSLEAPNTEAFF	TGCGCCAGCAGCTTGGAAGCCCCGAACACTGAAGCTTTCTTT
-	-	TRBV7-9	TRBJ1-5	CASSLAAGNQPQHF	TGTGCCAGCAGCTTGGCTGCGGGGAATCAGCCCCAGCATTTT
few	TRBD1	TRBV6-6	TRBJ2-1	CASSSTHRGTYNEQFF	TGTGCCAGCAGTTCCACACACAGGGGTACCTACAATGAGCAGTTCTTC
-	-	TRBV14	TRBJ2-1	CASSQGRLGEQFF	TGTGCCAGCAGCCAAGGCAGGCTCGGAGAGCAGTTCTTC
-	-	TRBV9	TRBJ1-3	CASSVALSSGNTIYF	TGTGCCAGCAGCGTAGCCTTGTCCTCTGGAAACACCATATATTTT
once	TRBD2	TRBV5-4	TRBJ2-2	CASSFVGGGPNTGELFF	TGTGCCAGCAGCTTCGTCGGGGGGGGCCCGAACACCGGGGAGCTGTTTTTT
-	-	TRBV5-4	TRBJ2-5	CASSLDGYTQETQYF	TGTGCCAGCAGCTTAGATGGTTACACACAAGAGACCCAGTACTTC
-	TRBD2	TRBV19	TRBJ2-7	CASSPGTSLTEQYF	TGTGCCAGTAGTCCCGGGACTAGCTTAACCGAGCAGTACTTC
-	TRBD2	TRBV7-6	TRBJ2-2	CASSPPLSTSGGTWGGELFF	TGTGCCAGCAGCCCTCCCCTTTCCACTAGCGGGGGGACCTGGGGCGGGGAGCTGTTTTTT
-	-	TRBV6-5	TRBJ1-2	CASSPDSWNYGYTF	TGTGCCAGCAGTCCGGACAGCTGGAACTATGGCTACACCTTC
-	-	TRBV6-5	TRBJ1-5	CASRPPNQPQHF	TGTGCCAGCAGGCCGCCGAATCAGCCCCAGCATTTT
-	-	TRBV27	TRBJ1-2	CASSLTGYVGYTF	TGTGCCAGCAGTTTGACAGGCTATGTTGGCTACACCTTC
-	TRBD1	TRBV7-7	TRBJ1-3	CASSAQTGISSGNTIYF	TGTGCCAGCAGCGCACAGACAGGGATCAGCTCTGGAAACACCATATATTTT
-	-	TRBV12-3/TRBV12-4	TRBJ2-3	CASSSVADTQYF	TGTGCCAGCAGTTCTGTTGCAGATACGCAGTATTTT
-	-	TRBV5-4	TRBJ2-7	CASSLDPNRYEQYF	TGTGCCAGCAGCTTGGATCCCAACCGGTACGAGCAGTACTTC